This entry describes one T cell receptor beta chain. Sequenced by immunoSEQ multiplex PCR; TCRdb stores in-frame clones only, minus some. The sample includes tens of thousands of clones, around 79% of them seen just once. The V gene's germline CDR1 is MDHEN and CDR2 SYDVKM. The V and J ends lost 6 bases and 6 bases, in that order; junction bases with no gene match: 11. CDR3 size: 16 residues. The entry originates in a study of PD-L1 blockade in urothelial cancer. Study as a whole: Male patients with bladder-origin urothelial cancer numbered about 85% of the 29. Per blood sample, T cells had a median of about 150,000.

This receptor was taken from a man between 70 and 80 years old with urothelial cancer. Here the sequenced sample was PBMCs, taken around atezolizumab (anti-PD-L1) treatment. The chain uses TRBV28 and TRBJ2-2; 9 bases align to TRBD2. CDR3 loop: CASRPTGGRAPGELFF. In DNA form, the CDR3 reads TGTGCCAGCAGGCCGACCGGCGGGAGGGCCCCCGGGGAGCTGTTTTTT. Variable domain in full (rest from reference TRBV28 and TRBJ2-2): DVKVTQSSRYLVKRTGEKVFLECVQDMDHENMFWYRQDPGLGLRLIYFSYDVKMKEKGDIPEGYSVSREKKERFSLILESASTNQTSMYLCASRPTGGRAPGELFFGEGSRLTVL.